This TCR beta chain is from a study of blood T cell repertoires in COVID-19. Across the whole study: Acute-phase and convalescent COVID-19 samples originated in the United States, Italy and Spain. In each case, the material was cDNA or gDNA derived from T cells, B-cell-depleted T cells, or PBMCs.

For this clone: Other nucleotide sequences in the sample specify the same CDR3.

Per the original data handling: Cell counts per sample came from amplifying reference gene primers. The table came from immunoSEQ multiplex PCR; TCRdb's copy has only in-frame clones and leaves some out. The V and J calls and clone size are taken from that table; D and trimming were inferred from the DNA. This repertoire shows 250,000 to 300,000 clones, 82% found once; its top ten account for 3.1%. Germline loops: CDR1 SGHRS, CDR2 YFSETQ. V shed 3 bases and J 1 base; nucleotides not matched to a gene: 6. The CDR3 loop spans 15 amino acids. This receptor was obtained from a woman under 30 with acute or convalescent COVID-19. Sequences were obtained from peripheral blood. This chain joins TRBV5-1 and TRBJ1-1, with TRBD1 matching 7 bases. The CDR3 bases are TGCGCCAGCAGCTCTCGACAGGGAGGGAACACTGAAGCTTTCTTT. Translating it yields CASSSRQGGNTEAFF. Using reference TRBV5-1 and TRBJ1-1 for the parts outside the CDR3, the full variable domain is KAGVTQTPRYLIKTRGQQVTLSCSPISGHRSVSWYQQTPGQGLQFLFEYFSETQRNKGNFPGRFSGRQFSNSRSEMNVSTLELGDSALYLCASSSRQGGNTEAFFGQGTRLTVV.